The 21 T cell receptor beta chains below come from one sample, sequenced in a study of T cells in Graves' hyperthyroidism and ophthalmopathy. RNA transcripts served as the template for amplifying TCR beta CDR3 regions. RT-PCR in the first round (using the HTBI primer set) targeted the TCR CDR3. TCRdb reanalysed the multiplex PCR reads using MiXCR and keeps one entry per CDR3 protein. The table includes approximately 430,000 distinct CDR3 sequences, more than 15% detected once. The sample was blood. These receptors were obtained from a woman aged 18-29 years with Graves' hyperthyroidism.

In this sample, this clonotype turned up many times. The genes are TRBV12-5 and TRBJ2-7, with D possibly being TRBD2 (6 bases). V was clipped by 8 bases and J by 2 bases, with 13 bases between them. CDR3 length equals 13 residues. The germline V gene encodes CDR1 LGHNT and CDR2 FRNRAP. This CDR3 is CASSLAIAYEQYF. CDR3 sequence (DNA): TGTGCTAGTTCCCTAGCGATCGCCTACGAGCAGTACTTC.

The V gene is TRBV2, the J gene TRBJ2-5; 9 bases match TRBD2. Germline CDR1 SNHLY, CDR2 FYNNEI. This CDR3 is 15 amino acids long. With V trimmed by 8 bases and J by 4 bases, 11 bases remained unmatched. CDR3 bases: TGTGCCAGCCGTGGGACTAGCTTCGGAGGAGAGACCCAGTACTTC. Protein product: CASRGTSFGGETQYF.

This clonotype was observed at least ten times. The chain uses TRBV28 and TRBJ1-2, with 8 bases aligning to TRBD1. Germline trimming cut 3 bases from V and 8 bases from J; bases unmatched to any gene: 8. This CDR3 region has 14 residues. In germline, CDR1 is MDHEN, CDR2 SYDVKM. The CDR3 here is CASSFPGQGRGYTF. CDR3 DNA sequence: TGTGCCAGCAGTTTCCCCGGACAGGGTAGAGGCTACACCTTC.

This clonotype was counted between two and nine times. CDR3 residues: CASSLPTQGGGGYTF. CDR3 nucleotides: TGCGCCAGCAGCCTCCCGACCCAGGGCGGGGGTGGCTACACCTTC. The rearrangement joins TRBV5-1 to TRBJ1-2; tentatively, D is TRBD1 (5 bases). The CDR3 extends over 15 amino acids. V was shortened by 4 bases and J by 7 bases, with 20 bases between the two germline ends. Germline values: CDR1 SGHRS, CDR2 YFSETQ.

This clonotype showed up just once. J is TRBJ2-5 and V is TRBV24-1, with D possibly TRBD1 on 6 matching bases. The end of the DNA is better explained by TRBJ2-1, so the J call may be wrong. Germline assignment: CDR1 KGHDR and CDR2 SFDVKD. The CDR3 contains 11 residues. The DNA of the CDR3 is TGTGCCACCAGTGAAGGGGACATCCAGTTCTTC. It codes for CATSEGDIQFF.

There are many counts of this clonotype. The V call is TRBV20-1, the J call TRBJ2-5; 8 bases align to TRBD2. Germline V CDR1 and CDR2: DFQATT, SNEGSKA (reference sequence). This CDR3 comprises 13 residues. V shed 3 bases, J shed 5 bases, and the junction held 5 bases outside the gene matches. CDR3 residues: CSARTGGWETQYF. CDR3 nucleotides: TGCAGTGCTAGGACGGGGGGGTGGGAGACCCAGTACTTC.

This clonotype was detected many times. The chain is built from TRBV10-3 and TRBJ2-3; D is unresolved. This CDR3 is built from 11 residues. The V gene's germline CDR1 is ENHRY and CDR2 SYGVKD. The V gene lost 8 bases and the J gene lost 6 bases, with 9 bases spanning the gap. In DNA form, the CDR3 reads TGTGCCATCGGCCAGCAGGATACGCAGTATTTT. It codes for CAIGQQDTQYF.

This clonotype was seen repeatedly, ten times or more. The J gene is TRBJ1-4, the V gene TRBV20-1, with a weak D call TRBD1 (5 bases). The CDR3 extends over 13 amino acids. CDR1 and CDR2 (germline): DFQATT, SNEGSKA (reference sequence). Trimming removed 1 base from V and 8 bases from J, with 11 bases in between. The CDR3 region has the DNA TGCAGTGCTAGAGGGCAGGGTGGGGAAAAACTGTTTTTT. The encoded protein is CSARGQGGEKLFF.

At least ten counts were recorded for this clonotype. In DNA form, the CDR3 reads TGTGCCAGCAGTTACCGAGGGGGCGGTTGGCTCCCACAGGGTTACGAGCAGTACTTC. Amino acids: CASSYRGGGWLPQGYEQYF. The chain is built from TRBV6-6 and TRBJ2-7, with 7 bases fitting TRBD1. The CDR3 is made up of 19 amino acids. The junction had 20 bases not matched to a gene; V was cut back by 2 bases and J by 4 bases. Germline V gives CDR1 MNHNY, CDR2 SVGAGI (reference sequence).

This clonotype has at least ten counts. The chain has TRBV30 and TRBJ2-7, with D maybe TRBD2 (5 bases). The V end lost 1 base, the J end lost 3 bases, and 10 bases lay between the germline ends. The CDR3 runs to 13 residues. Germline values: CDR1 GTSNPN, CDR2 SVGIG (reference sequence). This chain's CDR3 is CAWSGLRGYEQYF. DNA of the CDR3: TGTGCCTGGAGTGGACTACGGGGCTACGAGCAGTACTTC.

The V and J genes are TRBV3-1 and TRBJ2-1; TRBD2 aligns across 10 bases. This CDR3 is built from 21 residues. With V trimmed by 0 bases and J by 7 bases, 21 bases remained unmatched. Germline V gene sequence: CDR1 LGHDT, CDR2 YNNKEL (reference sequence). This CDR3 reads CASSQEVWSGGAGRGRNEQFF. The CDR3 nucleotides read TGTGCCAGCAGCCAAGAAGTTTGGAGCGGGGGGGCCGGTCGCGGACGGAATGAGCAGTTCTTC.

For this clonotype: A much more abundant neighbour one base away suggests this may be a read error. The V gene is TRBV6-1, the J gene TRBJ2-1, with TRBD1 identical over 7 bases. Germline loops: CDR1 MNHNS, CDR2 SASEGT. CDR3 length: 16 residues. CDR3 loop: CASTVGRQGVVFERFF. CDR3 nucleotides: TGTGCCAGCACCGTCGGGCGACAGGGCGTAGTATTTGAGCGGTTCTTC.

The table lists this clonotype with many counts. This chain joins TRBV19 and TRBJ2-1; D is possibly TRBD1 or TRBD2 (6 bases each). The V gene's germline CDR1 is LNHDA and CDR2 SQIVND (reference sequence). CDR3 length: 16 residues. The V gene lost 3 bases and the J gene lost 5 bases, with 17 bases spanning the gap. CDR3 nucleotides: TGTGCCAGTAGTATTCAGTGGGGGGACAAACACAATGAGCAGTTCTTC. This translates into CASSIQWGDKHNEQFF.

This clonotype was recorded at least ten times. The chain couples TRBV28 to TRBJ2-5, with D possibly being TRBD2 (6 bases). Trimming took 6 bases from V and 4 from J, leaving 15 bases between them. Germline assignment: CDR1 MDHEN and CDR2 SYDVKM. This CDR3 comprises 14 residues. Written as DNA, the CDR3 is TGTGCCAGCAGCCTGGTAGGGGAGGTAGAGACCCAGTACTTC. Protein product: CASSLVGEVETQYF.

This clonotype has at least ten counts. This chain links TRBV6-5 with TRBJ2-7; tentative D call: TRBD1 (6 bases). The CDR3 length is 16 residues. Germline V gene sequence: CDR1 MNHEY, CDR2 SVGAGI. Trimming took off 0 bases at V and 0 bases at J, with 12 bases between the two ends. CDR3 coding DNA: TGTGCCAGCAGTTACTCGTACAGGGCTACCTCCTACGAGCAGTACTTC. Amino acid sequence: CASSYSYRATSYEQYF.

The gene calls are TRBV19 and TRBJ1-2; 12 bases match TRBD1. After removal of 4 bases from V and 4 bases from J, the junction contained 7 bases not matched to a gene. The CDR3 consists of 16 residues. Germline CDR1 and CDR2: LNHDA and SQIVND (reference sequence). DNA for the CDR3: TGTGCCAGTAGTACCACCGGGACAGGGGGCTTCTATGGCTACACCTTC. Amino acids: CASSTTGTGGFYGYTF.

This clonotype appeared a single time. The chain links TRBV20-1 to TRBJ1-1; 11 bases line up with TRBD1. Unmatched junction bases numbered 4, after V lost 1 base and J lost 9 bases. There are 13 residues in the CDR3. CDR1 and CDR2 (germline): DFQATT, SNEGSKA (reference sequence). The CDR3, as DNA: TGCAGTGCTAGAGCCGGGACAGGGGGTCAAGCTTTCTTT. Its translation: CSARAGTGGQAFF.

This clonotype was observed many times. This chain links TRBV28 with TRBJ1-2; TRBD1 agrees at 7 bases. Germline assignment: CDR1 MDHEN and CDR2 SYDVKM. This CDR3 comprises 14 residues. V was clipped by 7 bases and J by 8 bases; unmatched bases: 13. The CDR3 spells CASTRGGAAGGYTF. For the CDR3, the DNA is TGTGCCAGCACCAGGGGGGGGGCCGCGGGAGGCTACACCTTC.

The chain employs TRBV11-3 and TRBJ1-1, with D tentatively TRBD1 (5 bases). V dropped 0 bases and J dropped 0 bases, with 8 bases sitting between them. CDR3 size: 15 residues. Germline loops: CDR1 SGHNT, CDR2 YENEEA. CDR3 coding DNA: TGTGCCAGCAGCTTAGAGGAGGGGTTGAACACTGAAGCTTTCTTT. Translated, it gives CASSLEEGLNTEAFF.

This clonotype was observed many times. The CDR3 loop is CASSPQAATEAFF. The CDR3 DNA reads as TGTGCCAGCAGCCCACAAGCCGCCACTGAAGCTTTCTTT. The rearrangement joins TRBV7-3 to TRBJ1-1; D not certain. V was cut by 5 bases and J by 4 bases, with 11 bases left in between. This CDR3 spans 13 amino acids. Germline V gives CDR1 SGHTA, CDR2 FQGTGA.

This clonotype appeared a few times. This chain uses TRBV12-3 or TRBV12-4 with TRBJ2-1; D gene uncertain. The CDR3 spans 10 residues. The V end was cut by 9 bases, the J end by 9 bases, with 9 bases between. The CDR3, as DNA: TGTGCCAGAAACCGTGGTGAGCAGTTCTTC. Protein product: CARNRGEQFF.